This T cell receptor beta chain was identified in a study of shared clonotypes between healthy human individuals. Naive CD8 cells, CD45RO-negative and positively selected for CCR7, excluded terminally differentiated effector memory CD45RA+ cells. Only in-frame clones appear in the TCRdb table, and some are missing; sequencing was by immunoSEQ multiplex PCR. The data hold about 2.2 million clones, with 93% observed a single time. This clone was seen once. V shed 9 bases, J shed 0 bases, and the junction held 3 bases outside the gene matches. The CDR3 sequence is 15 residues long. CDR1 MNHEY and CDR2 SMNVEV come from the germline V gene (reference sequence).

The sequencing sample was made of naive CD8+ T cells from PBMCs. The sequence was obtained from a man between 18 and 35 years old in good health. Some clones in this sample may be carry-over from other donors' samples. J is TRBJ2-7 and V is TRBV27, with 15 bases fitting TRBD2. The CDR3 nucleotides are TGTGCCAGAGGGACTAGCGGGAGGAGCTCCTACGAGCAGTACTTC. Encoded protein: CARGTSGRSSYEQYF.